The 10 T cell receptor beta chains given below trace back to one sample, sequenced in a study of blood T cell repertoires in COVID-19. Measured with immunoSEQ multiplex PCR; TCRdb has only the in-frame clones, and not every one. Of around 250,000 clones in the sample, around 83% were seen once. Sequences were obtained from peripheral blood. The receptors here all came from a man older than 75 with acute or convalescent COVID-19.

V usage is TRBV29-1 and J usage is TRBJ2-7, with a weak D call TRBD2 (6 bases). Germline assignment: CDR1 SQVTM and CDR2 ANQGSEA. The ends were cut back, 6 bases at V and 2 bases at J, with 17 bases in the middle. The CDR3 is 14 amino acids. CDR3 DNA sequence: TGCAGCGTGGGGTTCGGGGGTGGACCCTACGAGCAGTACTTC. It translates to CSVGFGGGPYEQYF.

This clone was counted once. This chain uses TRBV11-2 with TRBJ1-1, with 7 positions matching TRBD1. Germline V gene sequence: CDR1 SGHAT, CDR2 FQNNGV. The CDR3 spans 12 residues. With V trimmed by 5 bases and J by 10 bases, 7 bases remained unmatched. DNA for the CDR3: TGTGCCAGCAGCCAACAGACAGGGATAGCTTTCTTT. It encodes CASSQQTGIAFF. Using reference TRBV11-2 and TRBJ1-1 for the parts outside the CDR3, the full variable domain is EAGVAQSPRYKIIEKRQSVAFWCNPISGHATLYWYQQILGQGPKLLIQFQNNGVVDDSQLPKDRFSAERLKGVDSTLKIQPAKLEDSAVYLCASSQQTGIAFFGQGTRLTVV.

The genes are TRBV27 and TRBJ2-3; D is undetermined. This CDR3 region has 11 residues. CDR1 MNHEY and CDR2 SMNVEV come from the germline V gene (reference sequence). Trimming left V 11 bases short and J 3 bases short, with 9 bases between. CDR3 protein: CAPQLTDTQYF. The CDR3 DNA reads as TGTGCCCCCCAGTTAACAGATACGCAGTATTTT.

The V gene is TRBV3-1 (or the pseudogene TRBV3-2), the J gene TRBJ2-5; 16 bases match TRBD2. Germline values: CDR1 LGHDT, CDR2 YNNKEL (reference sequence). There are 19 residues in the CDR3. V gave up 1 base and J gave up 2 bases; unmatched junction bases: 7. CDR3 sequence (DNA): TGTGCCAGCAGCCAAGGGGGACTAGCGGGAGGGAACCCACAAGAGACCCAGTACTTC. Amino acid sequence: CASSQGGLAGGNPQETQYF.

The chain recombines TRBV6-1 with TRBJ2-7, with TRBD2 identical over 9 bases. The CDR3 totals 14 residues. The J segment lost 0 bases and the V segment lost 7 bases, leaving 4 bases of the junction unmatched. Germline-derived CDR1 and CDR2 are MNHNS and SASEGT. CDR3 DNA: TGTGCCAGCACCGCGGGAGGGAGCTCCTACGAGCAGTACTTC. Its protein product is CASTAGGSSYEQYF.

This chain joins TRBV2 and TRBJ2-5, with 7 bases aligning to TRBD1. The germline V gene has CDR1 SNHLY and CDR2 FYNNEI. This CDR3 comprises 14 residues. The V segment lost 0 bases and the J segment 5 bases; nucleotides outside the gene matches: 3. The CDR3 protein is CASSEAGGRETQYF. The CDR3 region has the DNA TGTGCCAGCAGTGAAGCAGGGGGCCGGGAGACCCAGTACTTC.

The chain uses TRBV7-8 and TRBJ1-3; TRBD1 aligns across 9 bases. This CDR3 region has 16 residues. Looked up from germline, CDR1 is SGHVS and CDR2 is FQNEAQ. The J segment lost 1 base and the V segment lost 5 bases, leaving 6 bases of the junction unmatched. CDR3 bases: TGTGCCAGCAGCCTCAGACAGGGGGTATCTGGAAACACCATATATTTT. It specifies CASSLRQGVSGNTIYF.

This clone has only one observation. The chain is built from TRBV5-1 and TRBJ2-7, with a tentative D call TRBD2 (6 bases). This CDR3 has 16 amino acids. Germline lookup yields CDR1 SGHRS and CDR2 YFSETQ. Trimming removed 0 bases at V and 2 bases at J, with 15 bases between. CDR3 in amino acids: CASSLAPTSSTYEQYF. The CDR3 DNA is TGCGCCAGCAGCTTGGCCCCGACTAGTTCTACCTACGAGCAGTACTTC.

CDR3 protein: CASSLEGAVKNEQYF. The CDR3 coding sequence is TGCGCCAGCAGCTTGGAAGGGGCCGTGAAGAACGAGCAGTACTTC. This sequence joins TRBV5-1 and TRBJ2-7; D perhaps matches TRBD1 (5 bases). There are 15 residues in the CDR3. Per the germline V gene, CDR1 is SGHRS and CDR2 is YFSETQ. The V end lost 0 bases, the J end lost 5 bases, and 15 bases lay between the germline ends.

CDR3 sequence (DNA): TGTGCCAGCAGCTTGGGCCCCCCCCGACTAGCGGGAGCCCAAGAGCAGTACTTC. The encoded protein is CASSLGPPRLAGAQEQYF. V and J are TRBV5-5 and TRBJ2-7, with 12 nucleotides matching TRBD2. V was clipped by 0 bases and J by 7 bases; unmatched bases: 14. The CDR3 consists of 18 residues. Germline assignment: CDR1 SGHKS and CDR2 YYEKEE (reference sequence). The full variable domain, in which reference TRBV5-5 and TRBJ2-7 provide the parts outside the CDR3, is DAGVTQSPTHLIKTRGQQVTLRCSPISGHKSVSWYQQVLGQGPQFIFQYYEKEERGRGNFPDRFSARQFPNYSSELNVNALLLGDSALYLCASSLGPPRLAGAQEQYFGPGTRLTVT.